A single T cell receptor beta chain is shown here with its context. J lost 4 bases, V lost 0 bases, and 2 bases had no gene match. Germline loops: CDR1 SGHNT, CDR2 YENEEA. This CDR3 has 16 amino acids. Libraries were prepared by immunoSEQ multiplex PCR; TCRdb keeps only in-frame clonotypes and omits some of them. The data hold roughly 260,000 clones, with around 87% observed a single time. These data come from a study of blood T cell repertoires in COVID-19. Study information: Samples came from the United States, Italy and Spain, spanning acute and convalescent COVID-19. The cDNA or gDNA used as material had been derived from T cells, B-cell-depleted T cells, or PBMCs.

The material sequenced was peripheral blood. This clonotype was sampled from a woman aged 50 to 60 with acute or convalescent COVID-19. V gene TRBV11-3 combines with J gene TRBJ2-1; 11 bases match TRBD2. For the CDR3, the DNA is TGTGCCAGCAGCTTAGACGTAGCGGGAGGGTACAATGAGCAGTTCTTC. Its protein product is CASSLDVAGGYNEQFF.